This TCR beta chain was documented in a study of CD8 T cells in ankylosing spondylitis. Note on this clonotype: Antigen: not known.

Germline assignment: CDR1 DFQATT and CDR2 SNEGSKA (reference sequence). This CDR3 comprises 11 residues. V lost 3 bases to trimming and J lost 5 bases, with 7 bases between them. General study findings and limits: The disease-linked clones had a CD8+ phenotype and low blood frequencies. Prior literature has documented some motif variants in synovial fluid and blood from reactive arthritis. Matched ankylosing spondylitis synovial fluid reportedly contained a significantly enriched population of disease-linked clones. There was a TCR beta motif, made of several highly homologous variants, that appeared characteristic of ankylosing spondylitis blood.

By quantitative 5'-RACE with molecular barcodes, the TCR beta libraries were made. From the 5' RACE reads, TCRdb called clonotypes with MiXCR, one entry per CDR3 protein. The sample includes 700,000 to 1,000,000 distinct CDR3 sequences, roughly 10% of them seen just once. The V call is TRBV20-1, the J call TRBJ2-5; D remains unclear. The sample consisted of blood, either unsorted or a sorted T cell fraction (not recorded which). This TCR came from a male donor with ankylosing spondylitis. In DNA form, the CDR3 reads TGCAGTGCTAGTATCGGTGAGACCCAGTACTTC. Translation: CSASIGETQYF.